A single T cell receptor beta chain is shown here with its context. The CDR3 has 10 amino acids. Trimming removed 8 bases at V and 11 bases at J, with 12 bases between. Looked up from germline, CDR1 is MNHGY and CDR2 is SVAAGI. This record belongs to a study of blood T cells in healthy people across ages. A second PCR, run for about 6 to 11 cycles, used a sample-barcoded 5' primer plus a J-beta primer mix. Unique molecular identifiers of 12 random nucleotides labeled each cDNA. TCRdb recomputed calls from the 5' RACE reads with MiXCR, one row per CDR3 protein. This table holds 550,000 to 700,000 distinct CDR3 sequences, 27% found once. Extraction of total RNA produced a minimum of 5 micrograms from each sample.

Sequencing was performed on blood. This receptor was obtained from a woman aged 70-85 years in good health. The V and J genes are TRBV6-9 and TRBJ1-1; the D is unclear. DNA of the CDR3: TGTGCCAGCGTCGAGAAGGAGGCTTTCTTT. It encodes CASVEKEAFF.